Sequencing of this T cell receptor (beta chain) was carried out in a study of naive and memory T cell subsets. Alpha and beta constant region primers primed reverse transcription for blood and skin samples. Ligated cDNA underwent four rounds of PCR with nested alpha and beta constant region primers and SP2. TCRdb analysed the 5' RACE reads with MiXCR anew, one entry per CDR3 protein. The sample lists tens of thousands of distinct CDR3 sequences; roughly 4.1% were seen once. The J segment lost 7 bases and the V segment lost 6 bases, leaving 13 bases of the junction unmatched. Germline V gives CDR1 SQVTM, CDR2 ANQGSEA. CDR3 length equals 15 residues. Whole-blood samples were over 2 ml of peripheral blood from healthy adult volunteers. Input was about 1 to 1,100 ng of DNase-treated total RNA without cell sorting. This clonotype was seen ten or more times.

This sequence was found in a male donor in good health. This rearrangement joins TRBV29-1 to TRBJ2-1; 9 nucleotides match TRBD2. CDR3 amino acids: CSVPTLGLAGNEQFF. The CDR3 DNA is TGCAGCGTCCCAACCTTGGGCCTAGCGGGAAATGAGCAGTTCTTC.